Listed here are 10 T cell receptor beta chains from one sample, sequenced in a study of early T cells in non-severe SARS-CoV-2 infection. TCRdb recomputed calls from the 5' RACE reads with MiXCR, one row per CDR3 protein. The sample has about 80,000 distinct CDR3 sequences, approximately 12% seen once. What was sequenced was whole blood. The receptors shown here come from an adult who was a healthcare worker with PCR-confirmed SARS-CoV-2 infection or an uninfected control (not recorded which).

The V call is TRBV18, the J call TRBJ1-2, with D possibly TRBD1 on 6 matching bases. Germline V lookup: CDR1 KGHSH, CDR2 LQKENI. V shed 1 base and J shed 3 bases, with 9 bases lying between them. This CDR3 has 14 amino acids. CDR3 nucleotide sequence: TGTGCCAGCTCACCACTGGGGGCGGACTATGGCTACACCTTC. Translated, it gives CASSPLGADYGYTF. Using reference TRBV18 and TRBJ1-2 for the parts outside the CDR3, the full variable domain is NAGVMQNPRHLVRRRGQEARLRCSPMKGHSHVYWYRQLPEEGLKFMVYLQKENIIDESGMPKERFSAEFPKEGPSILRIQQVVRGDSAAYFCASSPLGADYGYTFGSGTRLTVV.

This clonotype was counted ten times or more. V usage is TRBV5-5 and J usage is TRBJ2-7; perhaps D is TRBD1 or TRBD2 (5 bases each). V lost 4 bases and J 2 bases, leaving 10 bases between the germline ends. CDR3 length equals 13 residues. CDR1 and CDR2 from the germline V gene are SGHKS and YYEKEE (reference sequence). As DNA, the CDR3 is TGTGCCAGCAGCATGTTGGGGGCCTACGAGCAGTACTTC. Residues: CASSMLGAYEQYF.

The V and J genes are TRBV4-2 and TRBJ1-2; TRBD1 agrees at 10 bases. The ends lost 4 bases at V and 4 bases at J; junction bases unmatched: 6. Germline-derived CDR1 and CDR2 are LGHNA and YNFKEQ. The CDR3 extends over 15 amino acids. Written as DNA, the CDR3 is TGTGCCAGCAGCCTTGACAGGGGGCGCGGCTATGGCTACACCTTC. It codes for CASSLDRGRGYGYTF.

This clonotype was detected only a few times. The CDR3 DNA is TGTGCCAGCAGTTTTGGTCTCTCCTACGAGCAGTACTTC. The encoded protein is CASSFGLSYEQYF. This rearrangement joins TRBV12-3 or TRBV12-4 to TRBJ2-7; no definite D call. Deletions cut 3 bases from V and 0 bases from J, with 6 bases between. This CDR3 comprises 13 residues.

This clonotype has ten or more counts. The gene calls are TRBV4-1 and TRBJ2-7; TRBD2 is a possible D gene (5 bases). Trimming pared 5 bases from V and 2 bases from J, leaving 13 bases between. The CDR3 is 14 amino acids. Germline V CDR1 and CDR2: MGHRA, YSYEKL. CDR3 DNA sequence: TGCGCCAGCAGCGAAGCCGGGGAGCCCTACGAGCAGTACTTC. Translating it yields CASSEAGEPYEQYF.

This clonotype has more than one count but fewer than ten. The chain uses TRBV28 and TRBJ2-3; 8 bases match TRBD2. V trimming: 5 bases; J trimming: 4 bases; junction bases outside the gene matches: 14. The CDR3 is 17 residues long. Germline CDR1 reads MDHEN; CDR2 reads SYDVKM. This chain's CDR3 is CASSPHPGGPGSDTQYF. CDR3 DNA sequence: TGTGCCAGCAGTCCGCACCCGGGAGGGCCGGGTTCAGATACGCAGTATTTT.

In this sample, this clonotype turned up a few times. This CDR3 is CSVRTSGMLTDTQYF. The CDR3 DNA reads TGCAGCGTTCGGACTAGCGGGATGTTGACAGATACGCAGTATTTT. The chain combines TRBV29-1 with TRBJ2-3; TRBD2 aligns across 12 bases. The CDR3 has 15 amino acids. Trimming took 5 bases from V and 3 from J; bases not matched to a gene: 6. Germline CDR1 is SQVTM and CDR2 is ANQGSEA.

The V gene is TRBV6-6, the J gene TRBJ2-7; D may be TRBD1 (6 bases). The length of the CDR3 is 11 residues. Per germline, CDR1 MNHNY and CDR2 SVGAGI (reference sequence). V lost 2 bases, J lost 11 bases, and 10 bases lay in between. CDR3 sequence reads: CASSYGDKEYF. CDR3 in DNA: TGTGCCAGCAGTTACGGGGACAAGGAGTACTTC.

This clonotype was counted many times. The gene calls are TRBV25-1 and TRBJ2-1; TRBD1 aligns across 9 bases. The J segment lost 8 bases and the V segment lost 4 bases, leaving 15 bases of the junction unmatched. CDR3 size: 17 residues. Germline V gene lookup returns CDR1 MGHDK and CDR2 SYGVNS. The CDR3 sequence: CASSATTLGQGRDEQFF. The CDR3 DNA is TGTGCCAGCAGTGCCACTACGCTGGGACAGGGAAGGGATGAGCAGTTCTTC.

This clonotype was observed many times. This rearrangement joins TRBV5-1 to TRBJ1-1, with 8 nucleotides matching TRBD1. The CDR3 loop spans 12 amino acids. The germline V gene has CDR1 SGHRS and CDR2 YFSETQ. The J segment lost 7 bases and the V segment lost 4 bases, leaving 3 bases of the junction unmatched. The CDR3 protein is CASSPGQGEAFF. Written as DNA, the CDR3 is TGCGCCAGCAGCCCCGGACAGGGTGAAGCTTTCTTT.